The 8 T cell receptor beta chains listed next were all sequenced from one sample in a study of cytomegalovirus exposure and HLA in healthy donors. Repertoires were generated with immunoSEQ multiplex PCR, while TCRdb's copy carries only in-frame clones and drops some. The data contain over 50,000 clones, about 95% of them singletons. The sample was PBMCs. These receptors came from a woman under 30 in good health and CMV-seronegative.

This chain uses TRBV7-8 with TRBJ2-3; D possibly corresponds to TRBD1 (5 bases). CDR3 length equals 14 residues. CDR1 SGHVS and CDR2 FQNEAQ come from the germline V gene. Trimming removed 5 bases from V and 4 bases from J, with 13 bases in between. The CDR3 bases are TGTGCCAGCAGCGGCAGGGTTAGGGCAGATACGCAGTATTTT. Its protein product is CASSGRVRADTQYF.

The V and J genes are TRBV30 and TRBJ2-5; 8 bases are a match to TRBD2. Trimming cost V 4 bases and J 6 bases; bases outside gene matches: 22. This CDR3 is 18 amino acids long. Germline CDR1 is GTSNPN and CDR2 is SVGIG (reference sequence). The CDR3 DNA reads TGTGCCTGGAACCGGGACCCCCCAAGACTAGCGAGGGTAAAGACCCAGTACTTC. Encoded protein: CAWNRDPPRLARVKTQYF.

V is TRBV7-9 and J is TRBJ2-1, with TRBD1 identical over 9 bases. The V segment lost 8 bases and the J segment 9 bases; nucleotides outside the gene matches: 5. Germline V gene data show CDR1 as SEHNR and CDR2 as FQNEAQ (reference sequence). This CDR3 comprises 12 residues. The DNA of the CDR3 is TGTGCCAGCCCCCAGACAGGGGGTGAGCAGTTCTTC. This translates into CASPQTGGEQFF.

A single count supports this clone. In nucleotides, the CDR3 is TGCAGTGCTAGAGATGGGAGGGAGCAGTTCTTC. Translated: CSARDGREQFF. This sequence joins TRBV20-1 and TRBJ2-1; a possible D gene is TRBD2 (6 bases). The V gene lost 0 bases and the J gene lost 10 bases, with 7 bases spanning the gap. The CDR3 is 11 amino acids. Germline lookup yields CDR1 DFQATT and CDR2 SNEGSKA (reference sequence).

The chain links TRBV18 to TRBJ2-5, with D maybe TRBD1 (6 bases). The V and J ends lost 1 base and 2 bases respectively, with 14 bases between them. CDR3 length: 16 amino acids. Germline-derived CDR1 and CDR2 are KGHSH and LQKENI. The CDR3 loop reads CASSPRPGQTQETQYF. As DNA, the CDR3 is TGTGCCAGCTCACCACGCCCCGGACAGACTCAAGAGACCCAGTACTTC.

For this clone: Germline is not matched at one junction end, which may reflect a read error. The chain's CDR3 is CGSSPGLAGPTDTQYF. For the CDR3, the DNA is TGTGGCAGCAGCCCGGGACTAGCGGGACCCACAGATACGCAGTATTTT. The chain uses TRBV7-6 and TRBJ2-3; 13 nucleotides match TRBD2. Germline CDR1 reads SGHVS; CDR2 reads FNYEAQ. The CDR3 is 16 amino acids.

This chain joins TRBV7-2 and TRBJ1-5; 8 nucleotides align to TRBD1. The CDR3 is 14 amino acids. Germline CDR1 and CDR2: SGHTA and FQGNSA. Trimming at V came to 4 bases and at J to 4 bases, leaving 3 bases not matched to a gene. CDR3 coding DNA: TGTGCCAGCAGCTACCAGGGGGCGAATCAGCCCCAGCATTTT. It yields the protein CASSYQGANQPQHF.

The chain couples TRBV14 to TRBJ1-3; no clear D. Germline V lookup: CDR1 SGHDN, CDR2 FVKESK. There are 16 residues in the CDR3. The V and J ends lost 3 bases and 0 bases respectively, with 12 bases between them. This chain's CDR3 is CASSQSGRPSGNTIYF. DNA of the CDR3: TGTGCCAGCAGCCAGTCCGGCAGGCCCTCTGGAAACACCATATATTTT.